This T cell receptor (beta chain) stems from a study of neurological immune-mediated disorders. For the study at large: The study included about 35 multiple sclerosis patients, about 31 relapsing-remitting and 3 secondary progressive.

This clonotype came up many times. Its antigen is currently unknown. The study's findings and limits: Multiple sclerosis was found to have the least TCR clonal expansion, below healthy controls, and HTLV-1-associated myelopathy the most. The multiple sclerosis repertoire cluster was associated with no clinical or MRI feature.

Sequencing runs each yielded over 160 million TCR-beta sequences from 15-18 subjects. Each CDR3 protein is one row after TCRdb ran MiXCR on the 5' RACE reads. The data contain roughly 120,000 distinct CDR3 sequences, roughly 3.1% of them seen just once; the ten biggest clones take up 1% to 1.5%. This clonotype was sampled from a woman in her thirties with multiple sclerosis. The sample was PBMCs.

The CDR3 DNA reads as TGCGCCAGCACCCCCGCAGTAAATAACTATGGCTACACCTTC. Translating it yields CASTPAVNNYGYTF. V usage is TRBV10-1 and J usage is TRBJ1-2; unclear D gene. CDR1 and CDR2 (germline): WNHNN, SYGVQD (reference sequence). Trimming stripped 7 bases from V and 1 base from J, with 13 bases between. There are 14 residues in the CDR3.